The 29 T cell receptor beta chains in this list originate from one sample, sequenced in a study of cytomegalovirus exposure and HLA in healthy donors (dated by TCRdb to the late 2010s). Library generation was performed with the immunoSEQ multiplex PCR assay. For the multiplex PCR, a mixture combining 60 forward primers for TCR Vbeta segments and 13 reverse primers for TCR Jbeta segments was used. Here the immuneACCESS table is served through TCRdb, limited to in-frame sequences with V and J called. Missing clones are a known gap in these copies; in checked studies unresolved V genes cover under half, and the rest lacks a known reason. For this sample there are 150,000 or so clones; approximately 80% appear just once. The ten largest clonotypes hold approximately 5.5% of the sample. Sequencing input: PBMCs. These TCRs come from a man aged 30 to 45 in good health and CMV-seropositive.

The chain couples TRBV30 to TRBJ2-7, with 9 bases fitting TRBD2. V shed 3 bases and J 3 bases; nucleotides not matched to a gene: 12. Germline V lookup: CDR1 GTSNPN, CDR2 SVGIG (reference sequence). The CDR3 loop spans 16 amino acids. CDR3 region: CAWRRPLAGLHYEQYF. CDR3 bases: TGTGCCTGGAGGCGCCCTCTAGCGGGGCTCCACTACGAGCAGTACTTC. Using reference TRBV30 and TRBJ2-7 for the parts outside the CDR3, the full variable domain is SQTIHQWPATLVQPVGSPLSLECTVEGTSNPNLYWYRQAAGRGLQLLFYSVGIGQISSEVPQNLSASRPQDRQFILSSKKLLLSDSGFYLCAWRRPLAGLHYEQYFGPGTRLTVT.

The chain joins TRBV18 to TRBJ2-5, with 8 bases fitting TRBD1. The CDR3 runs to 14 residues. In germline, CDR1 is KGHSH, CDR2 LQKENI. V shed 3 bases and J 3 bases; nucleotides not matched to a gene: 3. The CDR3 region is CASSPTTGEETQYF. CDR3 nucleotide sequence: TGTGCCAGCTCACCTACGACAGGGGAAGAGACCCAGTACTTC.

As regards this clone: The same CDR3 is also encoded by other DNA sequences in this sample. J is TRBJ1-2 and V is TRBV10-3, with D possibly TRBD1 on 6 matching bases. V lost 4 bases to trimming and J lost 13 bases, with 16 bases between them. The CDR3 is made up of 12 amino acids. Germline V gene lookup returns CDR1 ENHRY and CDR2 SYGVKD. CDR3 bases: TGTGCCATCAGTGGGGGGCAGGGCAACTCCACCTTC. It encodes CAISGGQGNSTF.

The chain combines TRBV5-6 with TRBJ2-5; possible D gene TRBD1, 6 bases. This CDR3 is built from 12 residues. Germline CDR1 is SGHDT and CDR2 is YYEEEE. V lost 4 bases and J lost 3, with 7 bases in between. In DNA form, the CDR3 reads TGTGCCAGCAGCAACAGGGAAGAGACCCAGTACTTC. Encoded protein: CASSNREETQYF.

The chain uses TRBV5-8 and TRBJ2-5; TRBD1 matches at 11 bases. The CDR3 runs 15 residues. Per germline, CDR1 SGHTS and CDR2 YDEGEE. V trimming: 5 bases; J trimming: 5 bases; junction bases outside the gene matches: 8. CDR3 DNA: TGTGCCAGCAGAGCCGGGACAGGGGGTACGGAGACCCAGTACTTC. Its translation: CASRAGTGGTETQYF. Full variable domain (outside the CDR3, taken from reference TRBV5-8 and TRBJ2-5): EAGVTQSPTHLIKTRGQQATLRCSPISGHTSVYWYQQALGLGLQFLLWYDEGEERNRGNFPPRFSGRQFPNYSSELNVNALELEDSALYLCASRAGTGGTETQYFGPGTRLLVL.

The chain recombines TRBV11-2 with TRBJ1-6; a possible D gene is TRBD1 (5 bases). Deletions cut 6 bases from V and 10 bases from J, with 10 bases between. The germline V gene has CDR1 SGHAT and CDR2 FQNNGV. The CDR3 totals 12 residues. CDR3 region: CASSLRGSPLHF. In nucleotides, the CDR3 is TGTGCCAGCAGTCTAAGGGGCTCACCCCTCCACTTT.

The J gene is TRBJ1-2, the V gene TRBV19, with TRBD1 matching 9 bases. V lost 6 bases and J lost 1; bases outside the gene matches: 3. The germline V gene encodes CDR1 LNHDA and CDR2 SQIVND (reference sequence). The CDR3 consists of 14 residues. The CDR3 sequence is CASRKTGGNYGYTF. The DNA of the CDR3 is TGTGCCAGTAGGAAGACAGGGGGTAACTATGGCTACACCTTC.

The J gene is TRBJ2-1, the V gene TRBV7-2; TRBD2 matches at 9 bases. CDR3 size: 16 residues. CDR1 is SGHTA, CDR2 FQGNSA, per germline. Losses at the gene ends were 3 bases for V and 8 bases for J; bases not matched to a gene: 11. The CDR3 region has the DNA TGTGCCAGCAGCTTGAGACCGCGGGGGGGTAACCATGAGCAGTTCTTC. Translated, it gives CASSLRPRGGNHEQFF. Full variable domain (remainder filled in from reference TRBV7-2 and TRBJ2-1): GAGVSQSPSNKVTEKGKDVELRCDPISGHTALYWYRQSLGQGLEFLIYFQGNSAPDKSGLPSDRFSAERTGGSVSTLTIQRTQQEDSAVYLCASSLRPRGGNHEQFFGPGTRLTVL.

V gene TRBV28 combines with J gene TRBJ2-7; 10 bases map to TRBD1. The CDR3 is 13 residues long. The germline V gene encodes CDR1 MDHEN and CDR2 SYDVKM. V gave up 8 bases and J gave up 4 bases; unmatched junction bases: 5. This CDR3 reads CASYDRGLYEQYF. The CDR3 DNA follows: TGTGCCAGCTATGACAGGGGGCTTTACGAGCAGTACTTC.

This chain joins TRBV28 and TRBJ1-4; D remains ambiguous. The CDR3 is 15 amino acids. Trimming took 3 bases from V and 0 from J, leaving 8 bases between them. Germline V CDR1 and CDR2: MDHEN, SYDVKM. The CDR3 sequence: CASSLARSTNEKLFF. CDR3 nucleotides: TGTGCCAGCAGTTTGGCTAGATCAACTAATGAAAAACTGTTTTTT.

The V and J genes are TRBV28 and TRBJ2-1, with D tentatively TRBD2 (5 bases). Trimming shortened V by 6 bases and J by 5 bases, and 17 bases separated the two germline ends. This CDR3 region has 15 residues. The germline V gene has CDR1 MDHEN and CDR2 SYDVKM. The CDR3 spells CASSPANSVDNEQFF. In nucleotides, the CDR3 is TGTGCCAGCAGCCCCGCTAATAGCGTAGACAATGAGCAGTTCTTC.

The CDR3 here is CASRRTSGRDEQFF. The DNA of the CDR3 is TGTGCCAGCAGGAGGACTAGCGGGAGGGATGAGCAGTTCTTC. V is TRBV28 and J is TRBJ2-1; TRBD2 matches at 15 bases. CDR1 and CDR2 (germline): MDHEN, SYDVKM. The CDR3 loop spans 14 amino acids. Losses at the gene ends were 6 bases for V and 8 bases for J; bases not matched to a gene: 2.

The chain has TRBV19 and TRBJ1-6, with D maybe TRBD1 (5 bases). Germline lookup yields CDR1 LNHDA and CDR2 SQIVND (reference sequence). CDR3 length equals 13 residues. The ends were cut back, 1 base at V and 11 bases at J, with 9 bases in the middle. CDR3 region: CASSIGQGTPLHF. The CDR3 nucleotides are TGTGCCAGTAGTATAGGCCAGGGTACACCCCTCCACTTT.

The CDR3 loop is CAISPRTGQAEQYF. CDR3 bases: TGTGCCATCAGTCCCCGGACAGGGCAGGCCGAGCAGTACTTC. The genes are TRBV10-3 and TRBJ2-7; the match to TRBD1 covers 8 bases. The germline gives CDR1 ENHRY, CDR2 SYGVKD. This CDR3 is built from 14 residues. Unmatched junction bases numbered 9, after V lost 5 bases and J lost 6 bases.

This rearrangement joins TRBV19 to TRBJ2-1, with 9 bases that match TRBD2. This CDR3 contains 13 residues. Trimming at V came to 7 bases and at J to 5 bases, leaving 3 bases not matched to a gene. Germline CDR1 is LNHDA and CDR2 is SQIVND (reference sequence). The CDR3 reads CASTASGDNEQFF. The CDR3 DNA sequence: TGTGCCAGTACCGCTAGCGGGGACAATGAGCAGTTCTTC.

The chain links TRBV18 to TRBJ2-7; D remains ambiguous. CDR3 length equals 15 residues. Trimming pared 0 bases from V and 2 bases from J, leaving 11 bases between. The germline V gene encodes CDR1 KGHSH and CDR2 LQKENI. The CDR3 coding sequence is TGTGCCAGCTCACCACCAGAAGCGCCTCCCTACGAGCAGTACTTC. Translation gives CASSPPEAPPYEQYF.

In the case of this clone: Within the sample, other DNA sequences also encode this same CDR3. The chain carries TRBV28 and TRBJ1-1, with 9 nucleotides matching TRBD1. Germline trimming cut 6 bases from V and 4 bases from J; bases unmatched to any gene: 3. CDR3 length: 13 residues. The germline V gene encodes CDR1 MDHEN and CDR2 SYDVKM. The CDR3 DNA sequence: TGTGCCAGCAGCCGGGACAGGGTCACTGAAGCTTTCTTT. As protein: CASSRDRVTEAFF.

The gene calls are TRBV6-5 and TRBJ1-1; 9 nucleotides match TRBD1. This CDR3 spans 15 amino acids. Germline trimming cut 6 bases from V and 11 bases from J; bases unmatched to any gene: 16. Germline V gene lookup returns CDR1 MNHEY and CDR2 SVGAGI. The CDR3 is CASRPSTGGGVWAFF. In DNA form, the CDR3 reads TGTGCCAGCAGACCCTCGACAGGGGGTGGTGTTTGGGCTTTCTTT.

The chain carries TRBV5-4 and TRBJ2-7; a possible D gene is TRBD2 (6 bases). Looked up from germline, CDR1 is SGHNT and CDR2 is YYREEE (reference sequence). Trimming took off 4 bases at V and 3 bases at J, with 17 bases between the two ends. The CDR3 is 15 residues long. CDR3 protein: CASSQIGGPRYEQYF. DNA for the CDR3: TGTGCCAGCAGCCAGATCGGGGGACCCCGCTACGAGCAGTACTTC.

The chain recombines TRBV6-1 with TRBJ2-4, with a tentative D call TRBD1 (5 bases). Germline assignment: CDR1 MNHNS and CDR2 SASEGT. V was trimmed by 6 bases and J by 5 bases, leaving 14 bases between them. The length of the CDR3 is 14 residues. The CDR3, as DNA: TGTGCCAGCAGCAGGGATGGGCAACAAAACATTCAGTACTTC. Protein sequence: CASSRDGQQNIQYF.

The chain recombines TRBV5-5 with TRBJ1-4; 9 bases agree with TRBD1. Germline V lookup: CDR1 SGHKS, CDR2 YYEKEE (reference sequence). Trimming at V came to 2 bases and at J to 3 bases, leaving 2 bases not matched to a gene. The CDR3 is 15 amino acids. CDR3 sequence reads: CASSFDRGANEKLFF. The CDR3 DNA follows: TGTGCCAGCAGCTTCGACAGGGGGGCTAATGAAAAACTGTTTTTT.

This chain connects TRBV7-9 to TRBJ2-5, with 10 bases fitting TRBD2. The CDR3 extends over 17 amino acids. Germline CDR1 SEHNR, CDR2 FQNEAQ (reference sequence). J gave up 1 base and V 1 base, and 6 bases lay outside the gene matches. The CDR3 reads CASSLGPSGGSQETQYF. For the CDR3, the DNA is TGTGCCAGCAGCTTAGGCCCTAGCGGGGGTTCCCAAGAGACCCAGTACTTC.

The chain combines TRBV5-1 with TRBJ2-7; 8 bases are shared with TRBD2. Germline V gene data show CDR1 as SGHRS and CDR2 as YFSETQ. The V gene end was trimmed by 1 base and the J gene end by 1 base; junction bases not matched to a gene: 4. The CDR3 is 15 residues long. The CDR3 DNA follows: TGCGCCAGCAGCTTGAGCGGGAGTAGATCCTACGAGCAGTACTTC. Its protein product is CASSLSGSRSYEQYF.

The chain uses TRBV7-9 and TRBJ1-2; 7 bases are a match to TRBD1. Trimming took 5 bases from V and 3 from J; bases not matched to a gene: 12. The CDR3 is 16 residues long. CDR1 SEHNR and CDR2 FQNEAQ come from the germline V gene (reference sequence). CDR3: CASSGPGQRVDYGYTF. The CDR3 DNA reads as TGTGCCAGCAGCGGACCGGGACAGAGGGTAGACTATGGCTACACCTTC. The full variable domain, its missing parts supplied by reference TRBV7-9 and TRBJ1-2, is DTGVSQNPRHKITKRGQNVTFRCDPISEHNRLYWYRQTLGQGPEFLTYFQNEAQLEKSRLLSDRFSAERPKGSFSTLEIQRTEQGDSAMYLCASSGPGQRVDYGYTFGSGTRLTVV.

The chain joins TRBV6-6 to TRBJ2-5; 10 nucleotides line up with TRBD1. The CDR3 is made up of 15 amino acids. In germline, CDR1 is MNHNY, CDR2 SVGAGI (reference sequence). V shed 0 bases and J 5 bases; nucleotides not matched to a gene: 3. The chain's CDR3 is CASSYSTGGVETQYF. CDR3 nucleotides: TGTGCCAGCAGTTACTCGACAGGGGGCGTCGAGACCCAGTACTTC.

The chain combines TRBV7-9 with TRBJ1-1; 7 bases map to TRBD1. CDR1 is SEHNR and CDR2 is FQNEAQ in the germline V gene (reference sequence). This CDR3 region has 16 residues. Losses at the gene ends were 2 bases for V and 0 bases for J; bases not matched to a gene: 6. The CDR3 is CASSLRQGPMNTEAFF. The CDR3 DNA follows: TGTGCCAGCAGCTTACGACAGGGTCCCATGAACACTGAAGCTTTCTTT.

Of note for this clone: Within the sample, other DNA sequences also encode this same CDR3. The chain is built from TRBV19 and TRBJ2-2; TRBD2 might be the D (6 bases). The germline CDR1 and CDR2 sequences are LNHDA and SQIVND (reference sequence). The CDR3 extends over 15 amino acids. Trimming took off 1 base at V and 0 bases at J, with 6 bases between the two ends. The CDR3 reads CASSIAGANTGELFF. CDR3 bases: TGTGCCAGTAGTATAGCGGGAGCGAACACCGGGGAGCTGTTTTTT.

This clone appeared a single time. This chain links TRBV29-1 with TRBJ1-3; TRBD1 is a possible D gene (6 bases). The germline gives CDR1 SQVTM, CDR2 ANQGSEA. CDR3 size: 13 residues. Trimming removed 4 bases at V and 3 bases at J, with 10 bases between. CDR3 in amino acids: CSVVEGVGNTIYF. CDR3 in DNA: TGCAGCGTTGTTGAGGGGGTTGGAAACACCATATATTTT.

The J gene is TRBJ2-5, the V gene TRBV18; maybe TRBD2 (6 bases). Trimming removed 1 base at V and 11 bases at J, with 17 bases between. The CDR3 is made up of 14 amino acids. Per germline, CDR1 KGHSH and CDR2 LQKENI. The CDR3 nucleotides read TGTGCCAGCTCACCACGACCGGGGGTGCTAGAGCAGTACTTC. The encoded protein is CASSPRPGVLEQYF. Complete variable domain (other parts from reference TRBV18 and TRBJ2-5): NAGVMQNPRHLVRRRGQEARLRCSPMKGHSHVYWYRQLPEEGLKFMVYLQKENIIDESGMPKERFSAEFPKEGPSILRIQQVVRGDSAAYFCASSPRPGVLEQYFGPGTRLLVL.